This TCR beta chain was sequenced for a study of T cells in Graves' hyperthyroidism and ophthalmopathy. The CDR3 spans 16 residues. V was clipped by 2 bases and J by 0 bases, with 13 bases between them. The germline CDR1 and CDR2 sequences are MNHNS and SASEGT. A few counts support this clonotype. Researchers amplified the TCR beta CDR3 regions from RNA transcripts. Carried out on the TCR CDR3, a first-round RT-PCR used the HTBI primer set. TCRdb reprocessed the multiplex PCR reads with MiXCR, giving one entry per CDR3 protein. The sample has 550,000 to 600,000 distinct CDR3 sequences; around 15% are singletons.

The V gene is TRBV6-1, the J gene TRBJ1-1; no reliable D call. The sample consisted of blood. The receptor's source is a woman aged 18-30 years with Graves' hyperthyroidism. DNA of the CDR3: TGTGCCAGCAGTGAATTTACGCGGCCTTTGAACACTGAAGCTTTCTTT. Protein product: CASSEFTRPLNTEAFF.